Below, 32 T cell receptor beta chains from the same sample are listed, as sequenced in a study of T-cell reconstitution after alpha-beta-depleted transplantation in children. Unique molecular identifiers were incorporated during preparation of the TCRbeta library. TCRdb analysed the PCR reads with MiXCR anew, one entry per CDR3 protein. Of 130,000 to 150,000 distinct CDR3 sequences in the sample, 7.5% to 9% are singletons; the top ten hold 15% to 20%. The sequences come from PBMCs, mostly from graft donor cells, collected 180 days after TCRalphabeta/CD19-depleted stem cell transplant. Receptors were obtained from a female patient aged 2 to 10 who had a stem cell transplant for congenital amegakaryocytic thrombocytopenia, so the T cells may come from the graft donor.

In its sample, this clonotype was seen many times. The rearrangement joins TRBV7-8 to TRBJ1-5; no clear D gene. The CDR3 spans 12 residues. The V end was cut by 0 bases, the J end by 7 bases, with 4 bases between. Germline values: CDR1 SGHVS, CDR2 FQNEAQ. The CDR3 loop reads CASSLANQPQHF. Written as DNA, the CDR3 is TGTGCCAGCAGCTTAGCCAACCAGCCCCAGCATTTT.

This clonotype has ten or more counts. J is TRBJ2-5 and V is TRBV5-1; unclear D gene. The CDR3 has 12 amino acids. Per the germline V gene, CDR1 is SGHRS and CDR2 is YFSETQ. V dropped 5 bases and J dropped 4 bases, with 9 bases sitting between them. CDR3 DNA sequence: TGCGCCAGCAGAAGGCGAGCAGAGACCCAGTACTTC. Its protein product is CASRRRAETQYF.

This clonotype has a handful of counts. This chain's CDR3 is CASRGGSGGAKNIQYF. The CDR3 DNA reads TGTGCCAGCCGGGGGGGGTCCGGGGGAGCCAAAAACATTCAGTACTTC. The rearrangement joins TRBV2 to TRBJ2-4; TRBD2 matches at 8 bases. V shed 8 bases, J shed 0 bases, and the junction held 9 bases outside the gene matches. This CDR3 is 16 amino acids long. In germline, CDR1 is SNHLY, CDR2 FYNNEI.

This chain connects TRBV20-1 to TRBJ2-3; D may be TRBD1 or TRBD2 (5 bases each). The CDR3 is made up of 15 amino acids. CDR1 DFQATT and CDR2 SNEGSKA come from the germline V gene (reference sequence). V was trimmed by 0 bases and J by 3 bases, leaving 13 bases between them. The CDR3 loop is CSARDLGTGTDTQYF. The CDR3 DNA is TGCAGTGCTAGAGATCTGGGGACGGGGACAGATACGCAGTATTTT.

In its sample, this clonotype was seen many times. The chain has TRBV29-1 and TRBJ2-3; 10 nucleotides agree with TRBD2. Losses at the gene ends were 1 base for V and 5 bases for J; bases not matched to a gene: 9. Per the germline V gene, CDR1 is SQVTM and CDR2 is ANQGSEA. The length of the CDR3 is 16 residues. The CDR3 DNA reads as TGCAGCGTTGAAGGTGATCTAGCGGGAGTTGTAGATACGCAGTATTTT. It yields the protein CSVEGDLAGVVDTQYF.

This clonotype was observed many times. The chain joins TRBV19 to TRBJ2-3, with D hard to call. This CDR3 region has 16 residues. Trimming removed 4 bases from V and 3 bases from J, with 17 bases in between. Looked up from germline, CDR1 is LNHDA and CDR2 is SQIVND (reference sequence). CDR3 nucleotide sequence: TGTGCCAGTAGTACCACGGCATGGGCCGGAACAGATACGCAGTATTTT. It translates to CASSTTAWAGTDTQYF.

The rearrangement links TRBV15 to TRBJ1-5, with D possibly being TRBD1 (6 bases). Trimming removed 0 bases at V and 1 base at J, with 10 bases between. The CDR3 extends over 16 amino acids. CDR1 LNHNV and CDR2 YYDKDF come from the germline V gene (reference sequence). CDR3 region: CATSRDWTVSNQPQHF. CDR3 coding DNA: TGTGCCACCAGCAGAGATTGGACAGTAAGCAATCAGCCCCAGCATTTT. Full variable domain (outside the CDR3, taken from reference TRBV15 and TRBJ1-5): DAMVIQNPRYQVTQFGKPVTLSCSQTLNHNVMYWYQQKSSQAPKLLFHYYDKDFNNEADTPDNFQSRRPNTSFCFLDIRSPGLGDTAMYLCATSRDWTVSNQPQHFGDGTRLSIL.

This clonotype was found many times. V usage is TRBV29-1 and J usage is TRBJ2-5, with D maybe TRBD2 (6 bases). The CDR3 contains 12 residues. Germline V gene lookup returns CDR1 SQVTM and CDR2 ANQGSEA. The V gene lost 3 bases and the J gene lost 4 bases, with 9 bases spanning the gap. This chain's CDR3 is CSVEEGSETQYF. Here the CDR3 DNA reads TGCAGCGTTGAGGAGGGGTCAGAGACCCAGTACTTC.

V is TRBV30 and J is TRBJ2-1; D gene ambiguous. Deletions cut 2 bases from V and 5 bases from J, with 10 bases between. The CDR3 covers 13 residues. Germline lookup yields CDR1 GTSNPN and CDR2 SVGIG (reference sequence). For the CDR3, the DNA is TGTGCCTGGAGTTCCCGCCAGGACAATGAGCAGTTCTTC. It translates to CAWSSRQDNEQFF.

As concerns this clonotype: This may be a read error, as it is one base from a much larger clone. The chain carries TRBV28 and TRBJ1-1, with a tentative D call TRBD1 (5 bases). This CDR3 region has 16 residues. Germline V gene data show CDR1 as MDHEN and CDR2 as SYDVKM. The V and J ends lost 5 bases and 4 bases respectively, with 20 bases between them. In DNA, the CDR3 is TGTGCCAGCAGTCTTCGGCGGGGGGGACTCTCCACTGAAGCTTTCTTT. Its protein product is CASSLRRGGLSTEAFF. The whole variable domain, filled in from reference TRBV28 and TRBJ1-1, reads DVKVTQSSRYLVKRTGEKVFLECVQDMDHENMFWYRQDPGLGLRLIYFSYDVKMKEKGDIPEGYSVSREKKERFSLILESASTNQTSMYLCASSLRRGGLSTEAFFGQGTRLTVV.

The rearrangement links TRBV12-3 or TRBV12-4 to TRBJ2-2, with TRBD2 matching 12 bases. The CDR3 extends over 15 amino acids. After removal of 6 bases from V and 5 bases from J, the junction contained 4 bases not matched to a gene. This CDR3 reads CASRASGGATGELFF. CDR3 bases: TGTGCCAGCAGGGCTAGCGGGGGGGCGACCGGGGAGCTGTTTTTT.

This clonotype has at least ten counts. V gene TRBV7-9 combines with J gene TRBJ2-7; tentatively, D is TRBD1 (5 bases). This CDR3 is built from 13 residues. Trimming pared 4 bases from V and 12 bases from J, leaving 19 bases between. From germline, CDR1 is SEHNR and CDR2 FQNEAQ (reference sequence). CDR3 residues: CASSSSGQKVTYF. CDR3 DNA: TGTGCCAGCAGCTCCAGTGGACAAAAGGTGACGTACTTC.

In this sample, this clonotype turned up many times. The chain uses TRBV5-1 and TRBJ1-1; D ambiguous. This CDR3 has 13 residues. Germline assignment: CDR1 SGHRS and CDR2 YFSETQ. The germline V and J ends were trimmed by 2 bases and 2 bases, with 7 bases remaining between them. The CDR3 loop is CASSLITNTEAFF. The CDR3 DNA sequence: TGCGCCAGCAGCTTAATTACCAACACTGAAGCTTTCTTT.

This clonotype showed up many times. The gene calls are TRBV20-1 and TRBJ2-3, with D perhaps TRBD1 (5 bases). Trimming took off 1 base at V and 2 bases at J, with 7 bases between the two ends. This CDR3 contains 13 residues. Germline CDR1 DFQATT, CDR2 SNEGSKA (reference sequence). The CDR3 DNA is TGCAGTGCTAGAGGGGGCCACACAGATACGCAGTATTTT. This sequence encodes CSARGGHTDTQYF.

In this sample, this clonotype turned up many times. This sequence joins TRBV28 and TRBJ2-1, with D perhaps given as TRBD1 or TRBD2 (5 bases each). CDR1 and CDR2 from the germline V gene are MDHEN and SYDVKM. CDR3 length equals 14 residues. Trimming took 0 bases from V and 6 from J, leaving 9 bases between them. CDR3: CASSLWGVGNEQFF. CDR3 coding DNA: TGTGCCAGCAGTTTATGGGGGGTCGGCAATGAGCAGTTCTTC. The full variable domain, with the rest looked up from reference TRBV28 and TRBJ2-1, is DVKVTQSSRYLVKRTGEKVFLECVQDMDHENMFWYRQDPGLGLRLIYFSYDVKMKEKGDIPEGYSVSREKKERFSLILESASTNQTSMYLCASSLWGVGNEQFFGPGTRLTVL.

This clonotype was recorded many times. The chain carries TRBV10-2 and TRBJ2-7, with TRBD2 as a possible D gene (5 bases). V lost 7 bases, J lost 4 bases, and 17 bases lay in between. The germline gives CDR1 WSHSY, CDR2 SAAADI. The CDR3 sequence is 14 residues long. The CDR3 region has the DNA TGCGCCAGCATATTAGGATTCGGGATTTACGAGCAGTACTTC. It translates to CASILGFGIYEQYF.

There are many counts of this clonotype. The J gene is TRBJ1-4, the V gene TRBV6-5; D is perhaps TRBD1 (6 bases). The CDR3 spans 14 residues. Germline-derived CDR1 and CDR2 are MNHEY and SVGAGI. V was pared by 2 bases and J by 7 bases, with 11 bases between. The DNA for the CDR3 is TGTGCCAGCAGTTACCGGGACACCACTGAAAAACTGTTTTTT. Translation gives CASSYRDTTEKLFF.

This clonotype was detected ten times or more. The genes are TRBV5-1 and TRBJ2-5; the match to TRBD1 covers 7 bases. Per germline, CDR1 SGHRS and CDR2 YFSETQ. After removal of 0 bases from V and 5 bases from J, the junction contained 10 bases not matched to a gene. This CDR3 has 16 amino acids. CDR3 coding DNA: TGCGCCAGCAGCTTGGCCCTTAACAGGGGCGGGGAGACCCAGTACTTC. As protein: CASSLALNRGGETQYF.

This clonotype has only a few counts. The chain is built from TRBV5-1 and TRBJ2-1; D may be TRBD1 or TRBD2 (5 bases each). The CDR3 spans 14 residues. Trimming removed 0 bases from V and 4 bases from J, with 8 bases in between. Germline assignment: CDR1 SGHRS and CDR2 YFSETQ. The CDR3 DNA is TGCGCCAGCAGCTTGGTGGGGGAGTACAATGAGCAGTTCTTC. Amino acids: CASSLVGEYNEQFF.

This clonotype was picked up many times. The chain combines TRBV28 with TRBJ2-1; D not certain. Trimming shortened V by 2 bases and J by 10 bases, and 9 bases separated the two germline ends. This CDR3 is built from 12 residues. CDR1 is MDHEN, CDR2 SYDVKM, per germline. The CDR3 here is CASSLNAFEQFF. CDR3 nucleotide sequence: TGTGCCAGCAGTTTAAATGCATTCGAGCAGTTCTTC.

The CDR3 sequence is CASSLNSITSTDTQYF. CDR3 in DNA: TGTGCCAGCAGCTTAAACAGCATCACTAGCACAGATACGCAGTATTTT. The chain employs TRBV7-2 and TRBJ2-3; the D is unclear. The CDR3 covers 16 residues. V lost 2 bases and J 0 bases, leaving 12 bases between the germline ends. Germline V lookup: CDR1 SGHTA, CDR2 FQGNSA.

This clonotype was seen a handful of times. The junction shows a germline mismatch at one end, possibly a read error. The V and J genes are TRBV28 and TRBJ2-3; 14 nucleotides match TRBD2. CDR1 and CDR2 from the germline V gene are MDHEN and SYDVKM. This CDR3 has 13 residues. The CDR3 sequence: CASSPHGLAGGPF. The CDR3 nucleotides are TGTGCCAGCAGTCCCCATGGACTAGCGGGGGGACCTTTT. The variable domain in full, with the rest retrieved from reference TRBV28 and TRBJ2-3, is DVKVTQSSRYLVKRTGEKVFLECVQDMDHENMFWYRQDPGLGLRLIYFSYDVKMKEKGDIPEGYSVSREKKERFSLILESASTNQTSMYLCASSPHGLAGGPFGPGTRLTVL.

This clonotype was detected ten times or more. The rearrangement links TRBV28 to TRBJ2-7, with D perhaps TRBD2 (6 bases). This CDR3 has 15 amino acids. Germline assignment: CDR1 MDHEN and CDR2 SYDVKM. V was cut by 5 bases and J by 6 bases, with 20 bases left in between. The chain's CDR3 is CASSPTSPKAPEQYF. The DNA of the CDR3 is TGTGCCAGCAGTCCAACTAGCCCGAAGGCTCCCGAGCAGTACTTC.

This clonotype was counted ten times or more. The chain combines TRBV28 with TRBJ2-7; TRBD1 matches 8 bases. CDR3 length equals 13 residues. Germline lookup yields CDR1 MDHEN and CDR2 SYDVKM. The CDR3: CASSSGMRTGKEV. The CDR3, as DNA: TGTGCCAGCAGTTCGGGGATGCGGACAGGGAAGGAGGTC.

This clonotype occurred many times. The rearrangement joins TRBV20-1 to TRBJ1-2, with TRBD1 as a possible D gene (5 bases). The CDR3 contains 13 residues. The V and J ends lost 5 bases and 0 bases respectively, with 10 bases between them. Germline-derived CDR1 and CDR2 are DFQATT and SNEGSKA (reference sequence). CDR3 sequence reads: CSAGTSANYGYTF. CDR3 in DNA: TGCAGTGCTGGGACGTCAGCTAACTATGGCTACACCTTC.

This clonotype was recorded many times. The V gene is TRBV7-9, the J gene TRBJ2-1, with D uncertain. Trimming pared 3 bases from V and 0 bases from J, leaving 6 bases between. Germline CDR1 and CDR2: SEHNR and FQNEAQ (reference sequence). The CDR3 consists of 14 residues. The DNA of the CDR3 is TGTGCCAGCAGCTTCGATAGCTCCTACAATGAGCAGTTCTTC. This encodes CASSFDSSYNEQFF. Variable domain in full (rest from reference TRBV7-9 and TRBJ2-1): DTGVSQNPRHKITKRGQNVTFRCDPISEHNRLYWYRQTLGQGPEFLTYFQNEAQLEKSRLLSDRFSAERPKGSFSTLEIQRTEQGDSAMYLCASSFDSSYNEQFFGPGTRLTVL.

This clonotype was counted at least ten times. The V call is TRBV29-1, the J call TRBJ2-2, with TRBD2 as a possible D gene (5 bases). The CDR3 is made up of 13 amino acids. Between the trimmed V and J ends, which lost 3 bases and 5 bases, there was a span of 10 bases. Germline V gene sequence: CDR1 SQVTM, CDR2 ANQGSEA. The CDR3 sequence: CSVDRGMTGELFF. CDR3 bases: TGCAGCGTTGATCGGGGAATGACCGGGGAGCTGTTTTTT.

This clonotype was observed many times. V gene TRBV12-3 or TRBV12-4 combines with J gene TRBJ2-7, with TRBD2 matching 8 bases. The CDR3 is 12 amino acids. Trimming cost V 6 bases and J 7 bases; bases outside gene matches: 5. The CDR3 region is CASRSLAGEQYF. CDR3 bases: TGTGCCAGCAGAAGCTTAGCGGGAGAGCAGTACTTC.

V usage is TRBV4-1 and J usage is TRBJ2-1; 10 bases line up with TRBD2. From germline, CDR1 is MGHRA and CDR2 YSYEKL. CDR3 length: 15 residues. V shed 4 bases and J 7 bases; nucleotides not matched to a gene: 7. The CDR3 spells CASSRLAGVSNEQFF. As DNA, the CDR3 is TGCGCCAGCAGCCGTCTAGCGGGAGTGTCTAATGAGCAGTTCTTC.

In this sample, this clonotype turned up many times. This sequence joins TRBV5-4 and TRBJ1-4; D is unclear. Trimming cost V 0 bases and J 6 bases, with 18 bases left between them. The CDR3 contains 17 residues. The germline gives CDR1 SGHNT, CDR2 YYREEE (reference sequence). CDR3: CASSLGGGLPKDEKLFF. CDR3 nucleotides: TGTGCCAGCAGCTTGGGTGGCGGGCTCCCGAAGGATGAAAAACTGTTTTTT.

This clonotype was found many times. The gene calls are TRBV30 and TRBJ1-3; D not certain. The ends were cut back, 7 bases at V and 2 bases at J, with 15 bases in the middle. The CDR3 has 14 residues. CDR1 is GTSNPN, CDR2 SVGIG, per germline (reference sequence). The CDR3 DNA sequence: TGTGCCTCCAACCCGAATGTGGCTGGAAACACCATATATTTT. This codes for CASNPNVAGNTIYF.

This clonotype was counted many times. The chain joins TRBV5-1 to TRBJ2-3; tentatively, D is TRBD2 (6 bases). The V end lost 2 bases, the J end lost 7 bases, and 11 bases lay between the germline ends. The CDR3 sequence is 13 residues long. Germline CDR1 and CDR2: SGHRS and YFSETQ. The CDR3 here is CASSFGTSNTQYF. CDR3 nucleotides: TGCGCCAGCAGCTTCGGGACTTCCAATACGCAGTATTTT.